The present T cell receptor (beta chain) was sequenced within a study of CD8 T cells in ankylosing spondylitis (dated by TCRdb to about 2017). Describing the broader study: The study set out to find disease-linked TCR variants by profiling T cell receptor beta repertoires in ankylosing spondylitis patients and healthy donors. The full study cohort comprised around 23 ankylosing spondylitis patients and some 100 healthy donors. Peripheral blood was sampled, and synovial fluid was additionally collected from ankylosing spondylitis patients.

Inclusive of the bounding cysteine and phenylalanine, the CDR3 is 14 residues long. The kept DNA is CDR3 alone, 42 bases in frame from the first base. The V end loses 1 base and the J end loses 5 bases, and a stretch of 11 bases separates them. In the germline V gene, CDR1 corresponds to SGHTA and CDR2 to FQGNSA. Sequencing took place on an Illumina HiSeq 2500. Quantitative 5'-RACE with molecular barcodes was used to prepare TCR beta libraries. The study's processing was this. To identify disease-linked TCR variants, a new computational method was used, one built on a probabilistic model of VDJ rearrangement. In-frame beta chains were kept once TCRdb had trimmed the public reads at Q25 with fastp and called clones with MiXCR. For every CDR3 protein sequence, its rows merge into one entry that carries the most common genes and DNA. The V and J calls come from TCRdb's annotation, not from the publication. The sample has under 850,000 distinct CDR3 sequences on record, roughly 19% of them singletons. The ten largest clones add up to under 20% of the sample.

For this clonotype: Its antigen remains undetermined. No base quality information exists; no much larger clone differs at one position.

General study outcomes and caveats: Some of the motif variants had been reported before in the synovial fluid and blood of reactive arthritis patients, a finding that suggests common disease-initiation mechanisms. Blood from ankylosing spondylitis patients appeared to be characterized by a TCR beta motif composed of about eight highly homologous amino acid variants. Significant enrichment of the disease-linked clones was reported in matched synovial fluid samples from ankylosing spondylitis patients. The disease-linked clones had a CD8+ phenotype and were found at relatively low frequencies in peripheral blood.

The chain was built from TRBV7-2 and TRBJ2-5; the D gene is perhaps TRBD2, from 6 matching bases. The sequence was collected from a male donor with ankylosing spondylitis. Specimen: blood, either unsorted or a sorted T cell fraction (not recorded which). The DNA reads TGTGCCAGCAGCTTAGTTGTCGGGAGTGAGACCCAGTACTTC. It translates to CASSLVVGSETQYF. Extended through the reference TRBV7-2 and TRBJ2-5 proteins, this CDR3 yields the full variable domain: GAGVSQSPSNKVTEKGKDVELRCDPISGHTALYWYRQSLGQGLEFLIYFQGNSAPDKSGLPSDRFSAERTGGSVSTLTIQRTQQEDSAVYLCASSLVVGSETQYFGPGTRLLVL.